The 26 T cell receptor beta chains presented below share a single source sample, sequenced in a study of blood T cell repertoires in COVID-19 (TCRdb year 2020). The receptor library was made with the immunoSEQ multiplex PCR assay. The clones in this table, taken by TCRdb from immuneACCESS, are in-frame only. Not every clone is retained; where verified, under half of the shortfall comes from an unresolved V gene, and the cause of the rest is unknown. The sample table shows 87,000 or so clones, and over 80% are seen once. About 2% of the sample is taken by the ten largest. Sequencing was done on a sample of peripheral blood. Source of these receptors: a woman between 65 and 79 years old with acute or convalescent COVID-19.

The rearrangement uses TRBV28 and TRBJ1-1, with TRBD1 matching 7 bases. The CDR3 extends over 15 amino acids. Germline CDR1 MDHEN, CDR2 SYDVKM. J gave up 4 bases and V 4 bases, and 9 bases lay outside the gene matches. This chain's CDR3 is CASSSFLAGGTEAFF. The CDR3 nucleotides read TGTGCCAGCAGTTCCTTTCTGGCAGGGGGCACTGAAGCTTTCTTT. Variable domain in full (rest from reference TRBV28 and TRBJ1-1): DVKVTQSSRYLVKRTGEKVFLECVQDMDHENMFWYRQDPGLGLRLIYFSYDVKMKEKGDIPEGYSVSREKKERFSLILESASTNQTSMYLCASSSFLAGGTEAFFGQGTRLTVV.

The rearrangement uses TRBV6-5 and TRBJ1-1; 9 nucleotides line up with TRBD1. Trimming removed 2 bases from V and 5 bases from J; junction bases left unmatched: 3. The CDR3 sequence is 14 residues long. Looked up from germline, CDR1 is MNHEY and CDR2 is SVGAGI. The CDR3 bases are TGTGCCAGCAGTTACCGGACAGGGGATACTGAAGCTTTCTTT. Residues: CASSYRTGDTEAFF.

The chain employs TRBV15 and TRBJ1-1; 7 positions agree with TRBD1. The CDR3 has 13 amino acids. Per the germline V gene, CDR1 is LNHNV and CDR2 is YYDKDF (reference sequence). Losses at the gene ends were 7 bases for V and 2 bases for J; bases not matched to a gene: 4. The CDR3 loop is CATKGQTNTEAFF. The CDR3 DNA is TGTGCCACCAAGGGACAGACAAACACTGAAGCTTTCTTT.

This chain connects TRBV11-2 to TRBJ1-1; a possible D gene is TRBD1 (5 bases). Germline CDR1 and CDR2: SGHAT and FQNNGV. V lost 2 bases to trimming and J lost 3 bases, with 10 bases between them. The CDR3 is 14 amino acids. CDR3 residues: CASSLWGGDTEAFF. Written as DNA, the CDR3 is TGTGCCAGCAGCTTATGGGGGGGAGACACTGAAGCTTTCTTT.

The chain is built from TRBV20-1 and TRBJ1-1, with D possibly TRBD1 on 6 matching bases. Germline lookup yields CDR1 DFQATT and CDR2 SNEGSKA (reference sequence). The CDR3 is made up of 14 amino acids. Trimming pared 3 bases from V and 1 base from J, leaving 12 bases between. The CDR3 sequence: CSASLSGANTEAFF. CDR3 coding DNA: TGCAGTGCTAGTCTATCAGGGGCGAACACTGAAGCTTTCTTT.

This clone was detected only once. The CDR3 loop is CASSREGTATNEKLFF. The CDR3 DNA reads as TGCGCCAGCAGCCGTGAAGGGACAGCAACTAATGAAAAACTGTTTTTT. This chain connects TRBV5-1 to TRBJ1-4, with 7 bases identical to TRBD1. Trimming cost V 4 bases and J 0 bases; bases outside gene matches: 6. CDR1 SGHRS and CDR2 YFSETQ come from the germline V gene. The CDR3 spans 16 residues.

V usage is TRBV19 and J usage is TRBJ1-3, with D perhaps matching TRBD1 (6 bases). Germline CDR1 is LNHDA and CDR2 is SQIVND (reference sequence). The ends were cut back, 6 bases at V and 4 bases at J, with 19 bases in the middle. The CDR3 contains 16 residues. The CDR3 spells CASSRGLGASGNTIYF. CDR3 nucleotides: TGTGCCAGTAGCCGAGGGCTGGGGGCGTCAGGAAACACCATATATTTT.

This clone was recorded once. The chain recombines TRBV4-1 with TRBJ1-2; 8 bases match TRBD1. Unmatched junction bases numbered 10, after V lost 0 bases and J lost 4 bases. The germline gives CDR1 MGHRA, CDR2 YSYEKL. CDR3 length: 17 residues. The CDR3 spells CASSQDRTGSFSYGYTF. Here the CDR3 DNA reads TGCGCCAGCAGCCAAGATAGGACAGGGTCATTCTCCTATGGCTACACCTTC.

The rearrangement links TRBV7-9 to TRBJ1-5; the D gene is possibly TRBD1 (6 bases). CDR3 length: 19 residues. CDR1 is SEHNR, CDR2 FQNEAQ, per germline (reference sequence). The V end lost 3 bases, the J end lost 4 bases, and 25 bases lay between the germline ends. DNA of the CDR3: TGTGCCAGCAGCTTTAATGTCCAGGATCAGGGGCGGGGGAATCAGCCCCAGCATTTT. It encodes CASSFNVQDQGRGNQPQHF. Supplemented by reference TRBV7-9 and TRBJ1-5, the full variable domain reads DTGVSQNPRHKITKRGQNVTFRCDPISEHNRLYWYRQTLGQGPEFLTYFQNEAQLEKSRLLSDRFSAERPKGSFSTLEIQRTEQGDSAMYLCASSFNVQDQGRGNQPQHFGDGTRLSIL.

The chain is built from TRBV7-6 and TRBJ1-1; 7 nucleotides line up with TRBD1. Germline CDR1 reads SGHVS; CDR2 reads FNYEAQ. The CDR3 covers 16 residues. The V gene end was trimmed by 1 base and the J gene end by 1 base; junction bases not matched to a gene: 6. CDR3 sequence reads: CASSLGTWTGNTEAFF. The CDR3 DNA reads TGTGCCAGCAGCTTAGGGACCTGGACAGGGAACACTGAAGCTTTCTTT.

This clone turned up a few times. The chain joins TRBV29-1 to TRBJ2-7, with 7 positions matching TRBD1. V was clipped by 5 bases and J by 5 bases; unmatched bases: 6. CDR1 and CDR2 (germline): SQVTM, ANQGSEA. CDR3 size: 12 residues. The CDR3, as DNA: TGCAGCGTTAACAGGGGATTCGACGAGCAGTACTTC. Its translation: CSVNRGFDEQYF.

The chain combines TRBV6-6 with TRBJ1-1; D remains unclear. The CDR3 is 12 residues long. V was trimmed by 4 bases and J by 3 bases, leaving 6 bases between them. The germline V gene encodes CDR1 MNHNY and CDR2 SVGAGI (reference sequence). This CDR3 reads CASSFVDTEAFF. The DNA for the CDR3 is TGTGCCAGCAGTTTCGTCGACACTGAAGCTTTCTTT.

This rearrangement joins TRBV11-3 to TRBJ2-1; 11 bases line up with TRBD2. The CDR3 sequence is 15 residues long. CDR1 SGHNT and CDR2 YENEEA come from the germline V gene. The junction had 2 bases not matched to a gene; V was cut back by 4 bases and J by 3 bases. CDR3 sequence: CASSSGLAGYNEQFF. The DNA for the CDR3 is TGTGCCAGCAGCTCCGGACTAGCGGGCTACAATGAGCAGTTCTTC.

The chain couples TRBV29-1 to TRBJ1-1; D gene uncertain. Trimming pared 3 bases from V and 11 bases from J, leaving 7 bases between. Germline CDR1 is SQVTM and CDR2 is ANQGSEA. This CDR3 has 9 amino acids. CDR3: CSVDQWAFF. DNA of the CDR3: TGCAGCGTTGACCAGTGGGCTTTCTTT.

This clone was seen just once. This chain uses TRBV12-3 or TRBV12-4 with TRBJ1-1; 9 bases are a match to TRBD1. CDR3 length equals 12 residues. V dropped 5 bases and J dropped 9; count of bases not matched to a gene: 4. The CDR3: CASSPGQGKAFF. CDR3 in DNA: TGTGCCAGCAGTCCCGGACAGGGGAAAGCTTTCTTT.

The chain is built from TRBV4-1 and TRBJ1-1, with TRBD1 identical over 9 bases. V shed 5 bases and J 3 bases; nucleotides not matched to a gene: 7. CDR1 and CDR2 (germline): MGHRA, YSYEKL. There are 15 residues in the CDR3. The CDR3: CASSTQQGADTEAFF. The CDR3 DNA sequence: TGCGCCAGCAGCACCCAACAGGGGGCTGACACTGAAGCTTTCTTT.

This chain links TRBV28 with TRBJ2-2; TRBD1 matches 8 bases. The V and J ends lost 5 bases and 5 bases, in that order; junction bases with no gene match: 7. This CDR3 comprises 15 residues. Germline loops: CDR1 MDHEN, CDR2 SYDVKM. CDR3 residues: CASSLDRVGTGELFF. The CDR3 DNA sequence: TGTGCCAGCAGTCTGGACAGGGTAGGGACCGGGGAGCTGTTTTTT.

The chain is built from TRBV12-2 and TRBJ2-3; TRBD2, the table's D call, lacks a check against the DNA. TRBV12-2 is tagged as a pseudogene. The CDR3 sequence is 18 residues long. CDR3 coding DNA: TGTGCAAGTCGCTCGTCTAAGAGCGGGGGGGCCAACACAGATACGCAGTATTTT. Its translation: CASRSSKSGGANTDTQYF.

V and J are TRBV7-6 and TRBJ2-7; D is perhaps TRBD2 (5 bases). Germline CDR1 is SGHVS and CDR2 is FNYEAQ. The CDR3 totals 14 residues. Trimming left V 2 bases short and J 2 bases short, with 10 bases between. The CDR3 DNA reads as TGTGCCAGCAGCTTAAGCCCGGGAACCTACGAGCAGTACTTC. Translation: CASSLSPGTYEQYF. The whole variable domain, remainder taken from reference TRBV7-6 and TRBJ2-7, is GAGVSQSPRYKVTKRGQDVALRCDPISGHVSLYWYRQALGQGPEFLTYFNYEAQQDKSGLPNDRFSAERPEGSISTLTIQRTEQRDSAMYRCASSLSPGTYEQYFGPGTRLTVT.

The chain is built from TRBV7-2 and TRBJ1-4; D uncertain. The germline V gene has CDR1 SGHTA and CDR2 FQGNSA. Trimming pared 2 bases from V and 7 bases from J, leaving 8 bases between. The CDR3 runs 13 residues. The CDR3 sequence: CASSLLSGEKLFF. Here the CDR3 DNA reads TGTGCCAGCAGCTTACTCTCGGGTGAAAAACTGTTTTTT.

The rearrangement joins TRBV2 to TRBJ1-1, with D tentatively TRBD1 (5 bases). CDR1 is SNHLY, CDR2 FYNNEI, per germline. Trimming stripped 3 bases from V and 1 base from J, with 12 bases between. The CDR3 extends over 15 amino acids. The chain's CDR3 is CASSEGGTRNTEAFF. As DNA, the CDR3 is TGTGCCAGCAGTGAGGGGGGGACCCGGAACACTGAAGCTTTCTTT.

The CDR3 here is CASSSAGQENTEAFF. The CDR3 DNA sequence: TGTGCCAGCAGCTCCGCTGGACAGGAGAACACTGAAGCTTTCTTT. This chain links TRBV5-4 with TRBJ1-1, with 7 bases matching TRBD1. Per the germline V gene, CDR1 is SGHNT and CDR2 is YYREEE (reference sequence). The V segment lost 3 bases and the J segment 1 base; nucleotides outside the gene matches: 6. The CDR3 extends over 15 amino acids.

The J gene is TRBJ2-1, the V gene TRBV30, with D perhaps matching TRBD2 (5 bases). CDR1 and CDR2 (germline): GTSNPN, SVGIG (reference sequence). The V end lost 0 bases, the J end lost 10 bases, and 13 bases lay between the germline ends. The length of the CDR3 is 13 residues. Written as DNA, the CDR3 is TGTGCCTGGAGTGTACGGGGTGGTAAAGAGCAGTTCTTC. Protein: CAWSVRGGKEQFF.

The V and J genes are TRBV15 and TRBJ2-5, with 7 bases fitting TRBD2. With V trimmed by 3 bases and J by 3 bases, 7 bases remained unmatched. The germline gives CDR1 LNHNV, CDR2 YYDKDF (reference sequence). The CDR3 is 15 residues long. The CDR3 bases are TGTGCCACCAGCAGGATTAATCTAGCGGAAGAGACCCAGTACTTC. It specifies CATSRINLAEETQYF.

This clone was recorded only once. This CDR3 reads CAWSIAGAPHSPLHF. The CDR3, as DNA: TGTGCCTGGAGTATCGCCGGAGCTCCTCATTCACCCCTCCACTTT. J is TRBJ1-6 and V is TRBV30, with unresolved D. In germline, CDR1 is GTSNPN, CDR2 SVGIG (reference sequence). This CDR3 is 15 amino acids long. Between the trimmed V and J ends, which lost 2 bases and 8 bases, there was a span of 16 bases.

As DNA, the CDR3 is TGCAGCGTGGGGGGTAGCAATCAGCCCCAGCATTTT. Its protein is CSVGGSNQPQHF. J is TRBJ1-5 and V is TRBV29-1; D may be TRBD1 (5 bases). CDR1 and CDR2 (germline): SQVTM, ANQGSEA. The CDR3 contains 12 residues. The V end was cut by 6 bases, the J end by 0 bases, with 6 bases between.